The 7 T cell receptor beta chains reported below all come from one sample, sequenced in a study of blood T cells in healthy people across ages. It was with a sample-barcoded 5' primer and a J-beta primer mix that a second PCR of roughly 7 to 12 cycles was run. TCRdb called the 5' RACE reads again in MiXCR, with one record for every CDR3 protein. The table has hundreds of thousands of distinct CDR3 sequences, roughly 56% seen once; the top ten hold 20% to 30%. Specimen: blood. The receptors derive from a man between 35 and 55 years old in good health.

The CDR3 reads CASSQGSSYNEQFF. CDR3 bases: TGCGCCAGCAGCCAAGGGAGTAGCTACAATGAGCAGTTCTTC. The V gene is TRBV4-3, the J gene TRBJ2-1, with no clear D. V gave up 1 base and J gave up 3 bases, with 7 bases separating them. Germline V lookup: CDR1 LGHNA, CDR2 YSLEER. The CDR3 is made up of 14 amino acids.

This chain joins TRBV9 and TRBJ1-1; D not certain. The CDR3 runs 13 residues. V lost 7 bases, J lost 5 bases, and 15 bases lay in between. CDR1 SGDLS and CDR2 YYNGEE come from the germline V gene. CDR3 coding DNA: TGTGCCAGCCGTGAAAGGGAGAGTACTGAAGCTTTCTTT. It translates to CASRERESTEAFF.

The V and J genes are TRBV6-1 and TRBJ2-7, with unresolved D. This CDR3 has 14 amino acids. Germline V lookup: CDR1 MNHNS, CDR2 SASEGT. V lost 4 bases and J 3 bases, leaving 13 bases between the germline ends. In nucleotides, the CDR3 is TGTGCCAGCAGTGCCTGGGCCTCTCTCTACGAGCAGTACTTC. Protein product: CASSAWASLYEQYF.

With regard to this clonotype: A much larger clone differs from this one at a single base, so this may be a read error. The chain recombines TRBV6-2 or TRBV6-3 with TRBJ2-1; 11 nucleotides agree with TRBD2. This CDR3 is built from 15 residues. Germline loops: CDR1 MNHEY, CDR2 SVGEGT. V lost 6 bases and J lost 4; bases outside the gene matches: 5. The CDR3 loop reads CASRLGTSGYNEQFF. The CDR3 nucleotides read TGTGCCAGCAGGCTCGGGACTAGCGGTTACAATGAGCAGTTCTTC.

This chain connects TRBV27 to TRBJ1-1; D not resolved. The length of the CDR3 is 13 residues. Trimming left V 4 bases short and J 4 bases short, with 10 bases between. Germline CDR1 is MNHEY and CDR2 is SMNVEV (reference sequence). Here the CDR3 DNA reads TGTGCCAGCAGTTCAGGATCAGCCACTGAAGCTTTCTTT. It specifies CASSSGSATEAFF.

V usage is TRBV20-1 and J usage is TRBJ2-1; TRBD2 matches at 7 bases. Germline V CDR1 and CDR2: DFQATT, SNEGSKA (reference sequence). V was clipped by 0 bases and J by 8 bases; unmatched bases: 10. This CDR3 region has 15 residues. DNA of the CDR3: TGCAGTGCTAGAGACCGGGGTAGCGGGTTATATGAGCAGTTCTTC. As protein: CSARDRGSGLYEQFF.

Only a few counts were recorded for this clonotype. The CDR3 sequence is CASTPQSSGRPETQYF. Here the CDR3 DNA reads TGTGCCAGCACACCCCAGTCCAGCGGGAGACCAGAGACCCAGTACTTC. The chain employs TRBV28 and TRBJ2-5, with 8 bases aligning to TRBD2. CDR3 length: 16 residues. Germline V gives CDR1 MDHEN, CDR2 SYDVKM. Trimming removed 7 bases from V and 4 bases from J; junction bases left unmatched: 14.